This T cell receptor beta chain derives from a study of T cell repertoires in cytomegalovirus infection. Across the whole study: Newly reported HLA-C-restricted and thoroughly characterized HLA-B-restricted CMV epitopes were employed. Carrying CMV and the relevant HLA type showed in public TCR beta signatures.

TCRdb reprocessed the reads via MiXCR and lists one record per CDR3 protein. The sample includes some 480,000 distinct CDR3 sequences, about 33% of them seen just once. This clonotype showed up just a few times. What it recognizes is unknown. The study's findings and limits: Clonotypes of TCR beta that were HLA-C-restricted and CMV-specific dominated the ex vivo response. Accumulated public TCR beta family frequency recognized individuals carrying CMV together with the relevant HLA.

The origin of this receptor is a human donor in good health (CMV status not recorded). Some clones in this sample may be carry-over from other donors' samples. The material sequenced was cultured PBMCs, taken from culture after CMV antigen stimulation.

CDR3 residues: CASSSGAGIKETQYF. The CDR3 DNA reads TGTGCCAGCAGCTCCGGGGCAGGGATAAAAGAGACCCAGTACTTC. This chain links TRBV5-4 with TRBJ2-5, with D perhaps being TRBD1 or TRBD2 (5 bases each). The V and J ends lost 3 bases and 3 bases respectively, with 15 bases between them. The CDR3 sequence is 15 residues long. Germline lookup yields CDR1 SGHNT and CDR2 YYREEE (reference sequence).